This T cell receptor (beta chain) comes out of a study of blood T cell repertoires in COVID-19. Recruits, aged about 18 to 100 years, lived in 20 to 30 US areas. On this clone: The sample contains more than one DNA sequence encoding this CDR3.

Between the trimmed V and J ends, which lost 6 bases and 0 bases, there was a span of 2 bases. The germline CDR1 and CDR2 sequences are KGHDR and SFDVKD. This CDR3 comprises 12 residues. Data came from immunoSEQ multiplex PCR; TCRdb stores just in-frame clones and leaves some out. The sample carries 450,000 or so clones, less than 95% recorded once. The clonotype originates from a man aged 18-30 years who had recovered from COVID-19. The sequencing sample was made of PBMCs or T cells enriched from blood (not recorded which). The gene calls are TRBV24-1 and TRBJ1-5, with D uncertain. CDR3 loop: CATSLSNQPQHF. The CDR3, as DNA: TGTGCCACCAGTCTTAGCAATCAGCCCCAGCATTTT.